Detailed here is one T cell receptor (beta chain). The antigen it binds to is not known. The record has no base qualities; no much larger clone is one base away. TCRbeta CDR3 regions were amplified from genomic DNA using the immunoSEQ Assay, a bias-controlled multiplex PCR. The authors processed their data as follows. Nucleated cell counts per sample were estimated from amplification of reference gene primers within the assay. Sequence reads were collapsed and filtered to measure the absolute abundance of every unique TCRbeta CDR3 rearrangement. For each sample, productive Simpson clonality was calculated by taking the square root of Simpson's diversity index across productive rearrangements. TCRdb mirrors the immuneACCESS table, restricted to in-frame sequences. Some clones are absent from its copies; in checked studies, under half trace to an unresolved V gene, and the reason for the others is unknown. That table is the source of V, J and clone size, and D and trimming were worked out from the DNA. The sample profile shows around 130,000 clones; approximately 84% of them were found once. The top ten constitute approximately 18% of the sample.

This sample stems from a study of blood T cell repertoires in COVID-19 (dated by TCRdb to 2019 to 2021). For the wider study: Samples from collaborators originated in the United States, Italy and Spain and spanned both the acute and convalescent phases of COVID-19. The material from the prospective study consisted of cDNA or gDNA derived from T cells, B-cell-depleted T cells, or PBMCs. Deeply sampled blood TCRbeta repertoires from subjects exposed to, actively infected with, or recovered from COVID-19 were included in the dataset. The repertoires were released in a freely available public database meant as a resource for research on the immune response to SARS-CoV-2. The samples were drawn from two sources: the first 160 participants of the ongoing ImmuneRACE study, and over 1,000 subjects contributed by 6 global collaborators. The sample metadata nearly always contained a de-identified subject ID, COVID-19 status, age in years and sex. HLA class I and class II types, where available, came from metadata supplied by the sample provider rather than from assay-based typing.

Whole blood was collected in K2EDTA tubes by collaborating institutions according to the institutions' own protocols. For TCRbeta analysis, collaborator samples were shipped as frozen whole blood, as isolated PBMCs, or as DNA extracted from either sample type. Trimming takes 1 base from V and 7 bases from J, and the germline ends sit 15 bases apart. Per the germline V gene (reference sequence), SGHNT is the CDR1 and YYREEE is the CDR2. The CDR3 covers 16 residues, taking in both the cysteine and the phenylalanine. CDR3 DNA is the only sequence kept; it has 48 bases, read in frame from the first base. Overall study outcomes, separate from this receptor: How much clinical and demographic metadata was included differed by source and by participant, and the metadata was provided uncurated.

The rearranged chain carries TRBV5-4 and TRBJ1-6; too little of a D gene remains to name it. This clonotype was sampled from a woman aged 80 or over with acute or convalescent COVID-19. The sample consisted of peripheral blood. The CDR3 here reads CASSLSSGSVNSPLHF. The sequenced DNA is TGTGCCAGCAGCTTGTCGTCCGGTTCCGTAAATTCACCCCTCCACTTT.